The clone carrying this T cell receptor (beta chain) is a singleton in its sample. Its antigen is unidentified. Germline V CDR1 and CDR2: SGHDN, FVKESK. The CDR3 has 15 amino acids. With 2 bases clipped from V and 2 bases from J, the junction kept 4 bases outside the gene matches. The data are from a study of cytomegalovirus exposure and HLA in healthy donors. Points from the study as a whole: TRBV6-2, TRBV6-3 and other indistinguishable V segments were excluded.

This PCR relied on a set of 60 Vbeta primers and 13 Jbeta primers. Generated by immunoSEQ multiplex PCR, the TCRdb table keeps only in-frame clones and is missing some. Of about 130,000 clones listed, approximately 80% were seen once; the top ten hold 1.8%. Each donor was healthy, and each was a bone marrow donor. The sequencing sample was made of PBMCs. The clonotype was recovered from a woman aged 40-49 years in good health and CMV-seronegative. The chain recombines TRBV14 with TRBJ2-3; 7 nucleotides agree with TRBD2. The CDR3 is CASSQRLATTDTQYF. The CDR3 nucleotides read TGTGCCAGCAGCCAACGACTAGCAACCACAGATACGCAGTATTTT. Combining the CDR3 with reference TRBV14 and TRBJ2-3 gives the whole variable domain EAGVTQFPSHSVIEKGQTVTLRCDPISGHDNLYWYRRVMGKEIKFLLHFVKESKQDESGMPNNRFLAERTGGTYSTLKVQPAELEDSGVYFCASSQRLATTDTQYFGPGTRLTVL.